Shown below are 24 T cell receptor beta chains from a single sample sequenced in a study. TCRdb redid the calling of the 5' RACE reads with MiXCR, one entry per CDR3 protein. The data show 7,500 to 9,000 distinct CDR3 sequences, roughly two thirds seen once. The sequenced sample consisted of tumor-infiltrating naive CD4+ T cells sorted from the breast tumor. Subset specified: naive CD4+ T cells, CD4+CD45RA+CD25-. The origin of the receptors is a female donor with breast cancer.

The chain has TRBV12-3 or TRBV12-4 and TRBJ1-1; D may be TRBD1 (5 bases). The CDR3 contains 13 residues. V was shortened by 1 base and J by 10 bases, with 13 bases between the two germline ends. This CDR3 is CASSLEQGGGAFF. The CDR3 coding sequence is TGTGCCAGCAGTTTAGAGCAGGGCGGAGGAGCTTTCTTT.

V and J are TRBV12-3 or TRBV12-4 and TRBJ1-1; D gene ambiguous. V lost 7 bases and J lost 3, with 18 bases in between. This CDR3 contains 15 residues. As DNA, the CDR3 is TGTGCCAGCAATAAAGGGTTAGATCTGGACACTGAAGCTTTCTTT. Amino acid sequence: CASNKGLDLDTEAFF.

V is TRBV20-1 and J is TRBJ2-1, with TRBD2 identical over 15 bases. Trimming at V came to 6 bases and at J to 7 bases, leaving 7 bases not matched to a gene. The germline V gene has CDR1 DFQATT and CDR2 SNEGSKA (reference sequence). The CDR3 totals 15 residues. In DNA form, the CDR3 reads TGCAGTGCGACCCCTGGGACTAGCGGGAGGAATGAGCAGTTCTTC. This translates into CSATPGTSGRNEQFF.

V usage is TRBV30 and J usage is TRBJ2-7, with 12 bases that match TRBD2. CDR3 length equals 16 residues. Germline V gives CDR1 GTSNPN, CDR2 SVGIG (reference sequence). J lost 7 bases, V lost 0 bases, and 10 bases had no gene match. CDR3 residues: CAWSVRTSGRRNEQYF. CDR3 coding DNA: TGTGCCTGGAGTGTACGTACTAGCGGGAGGAGGAATGAGCAGTACTTC.

This clonotype was seen more than once but under ten times. The chain joins TRBV20-1 to TRBJ2-1; D gene ambiguous. Germline CDR1 reads DFQATT; CDR2 reads SNEGSKA (reference sequence). V was clipped by 3 bases and J by 6 bases, with 18 bases between them. The CDR3 runs 15 residues. Here the CDR3 DNA reads TGCAGTGCTAGTATAGACTCCCGTCGGTCCAATGAGCAGTTCTTC. It yields the protein CSASIDSRRSNEQFF.

This clonotype was found once. One junction end does not reproduce the germline sequence, and a read error may be involved. In nucleotides, the CDR3 is TGTGCCGGCAGCCGGACAGGGGGGAACTATGGCTACACCTTC. It codes for CAGSRTGGNYGYTF. This chain joins TRBV28 and TRBJ1-2; 10 bases are shared with TRBD1. Looked up from germline, CDR1 is MDHEN and CDR2 is SYDVKM. The length of the CDR3 is 14 residues.

This clonotype has just one count. The chain links TRBV7-3 to TRBJ2-5; D not certain. This CDR3 spans 15 amino acids. The germline V and J ends were trimmed by 5 bases and 4 bases, with 17 bases remaining between them. Germline V lookup: CDR1 SGHTA, CDR2 FQGTGA. The CDR3 here is CASSPQGWPGETQYF. The DNA of the CDR3 is TGTGCCAGCAGCCCCCAAGGGTGGCCGGGAGAGACCCAGTACTTC.

This chain joins TRBV7-6 and TRBJ2-7; D unresolved. Trimming pared 0 bases from V and 1 base from J, leaving 7 bases between. CDR3 length: 14 residues. In germline, CDR1 is SGHVS, CDR2 FNYEAQ. As DNA, the CDR3 is TGTGCCAGCAGCTTAGCGGAGCTTTCCTACGAGCAGTACTTC. As protein: CASSLAELSYEQYF.

J is TRBJ2-7 and V is TRBV7-8; 14 bases align to TRBD2. J was trimmed by 0 bases and V by 5 bases; bases with no gene match: 9. This CDR3 is built from 18 residues. The germline gives CDR1 SGHVS, CDR2 FQNEAQ. CDR3 DNA: TGTGCCAGCAGCCCGCGGACTAGCGGGGGGACGAGCTCCTACGAGCAGTACTTC. It translates to CASSPRTSGGTSSYEQYF. Based on the CDR3 plus reference TRBV7-8 and TRBJ2-7, the full variable domain is GAGVSQSPRYKVAKRGQDVALRCDPISGHVSLFWYQQALGQGPEFLTYFQNEAQLDKSGLPSDRFFAERPEGSVSTLKIQRTQQEDSAVYLCASSPRTSGGTSSYEQYFGPGTRLTVT.

The genes are TRBV7-8 and TRBJ1-2, with D maybe TRBD1 (5 bases). CDR3 length: 13 residues. The germline gives CDR1 SGHVS, CDR2 FQNEAQ. Trimming cost V 7 bases and J 7 bases, with 16 bases left between them. The CDR3 spells CASTPGWGSGYTF. In DNA form, the CDR3 reads TGTGCCAGCACCCCGGGGTGGGGCTCTGGCTACACCTTC.

This clonotype was picked up a small number of times. This chain uses TRBV12-3 or TRBV12-4 with TRBJ1-2, with D possibly being TRBD1 (5 bases). The CDR3 covers 15 residues. V lost 5 bases and J lost 0, with 13 bases in between. This chain's CDR3 is CASSLGTPANYGYTF. CDR3 nucleotide sequence: TGTGCCAGCAGTCTCGGGACGCCCGCTAACTATGGCTACACCTTC.

This clonotype was counted once. J is TRBJ2-5 and V is TRBV18, with D hard to call. Trimming cost V 3 bases and J 2 bases, with 10 bases left between them. Looked up from germline, CDR1 is KGHSH and CDR2 is LQKENI. This CDR3 region has 14 residues. This CDR3 is CASSPPSQQETQYF. Written as DNA, the CDR3 is TGTGCCAGCTCACCGCCGTCACAGCAAGAGACCCAGTACTTC.

The genes are TRBV7-2 and TRBJ1-2, with a tentative D call TRBD1 (5 bases). The CDR3 is 13 residues long. In germline, CDR1 is SGHTA, CDR2 FQGNSA. Between the trimmed V and J ends, which lost 7 bases and 7 bases, there was a span of 16 bases. The CDR3 region is CASTRGGEGGYTF. The CDR3 region has the DNA TGTGCCAGCACCCGGGGAGGGGAGGGTGGCTACACCTTC.

The rearrangement joins TRBV5-1 to TRBJ2-7, with 10 nucleotides matching TRBD1. The CDR3 spans 15 residues. V lost 5 bases and J lost 2; bases outside the gene matches: 7. Germline V gene data show CDR1 as SGHRS and CDR2 as YFSETQ. CDR3 amino acids: CASRPRGQGAYEQYF. CDR3 bases: TGCGCCAGCAGACCACGCGGACAGGGGGCCTACGAGCAGTACTTC.

The genes are TRBV7-2 and TRBJ2-3; possible D gene TRBD2, 5 bases. V dropped 5 bases and J dropped 8 bases, with 11 bases sitting between them. Germline V gene lookup returns CDR1 SGHTA and CDR2 FQGNSA. This CDR3 comprises 12 residues. The CDR3 spells CASSPPAGTQYF. CDR3 coding DNA: TGTGCCAGCAGCCCCCCGGCGGGTACGCAGTATTTT.

The gene calls are TRBV15 and TRBJ2-5; D is uncertain. V lost 1 base to trimming and J lost 3 bases, with 9 bases between them. The germline gives CDR1 LNHNV, CDR2 YYDKDF (reference sequence). This CDR3 is built from 14 residues. The CDR3 reads CATSRGQDEETQYF. In DNA form, the CDR3 reads TGTGCCACCAGCAGAGGGCAGGATGAAGAGACCCAGTACTTC.

The chain uses TRBV7-2 and TRBJ2-1, with no clear D. Trimming stripped 2 bases from V and 10 bases from J, with 18 bases between. Germline assignment: CDR1 SGHTA and CDR2 FQGNSA. This CDR3 is built from 15 residues. The CDR3 reads CASSLLIGLNREQFF. The CDR3 DNA sequence: TGTGCCAGCAGCTTATTAATAGGCCTGAACCGGGAGCAGTTCTTC.

The chain uses TRBV7-2 and TRBJ1-1; TRBD1 might be the D (6 bases). With 4 bases removed from V and 5 bases from J, the gap between germline ends came to 11 bases. The CDR3 covers 13 residues. The germline gives CDR1 SGHTA, CDR2 FQGNSA. CDR3 protein: CASSSPRGTEAFF. CDR3 coding DNA: TGTGCCAGCAGCTCCCCCAGGGGAACTGAAGCTTTCTTT.

The chain has TRBV9 and TRBJ1-1; D call uncertain. CDR1 SGDLS and CDR2 YYNGEE come from the germline V gene. V lost 2 bases to trimming and J lost 5 bases, with 16 bases between them. There are 15 residues in the CDR3. The CDR3 spells CASSVRSGGGTEAFF. The CDR3 DNA follows: TGTGCCAGCAGCGTCAGGTCGGGAGGTGGGACTGAAGCTTTCTTT.

The rearrangement uses TRBV5-1 and TRBJ2-7, with 9 bases matching TRBD1. V dropped 4 bases and J dropped 2; count of bases not matched to a gene: 7. The V gene's germline CDR1 is SGHRS and CDR2 YFSETQ. CDR3 length: 15 residues. The CDR3 sequence is CASSPYRGPAYEQYF. CDR3 DNA: TGCGCCAGCAGCCCGTACAGGGGGCCCGCCTACGAGCAGTACTTC.

The gene calls are TRBV29-1 and TRBJ2-1; 8 bases are a match to TRBD2. The CDR3 sequence is 13 residues long. Losses at the gene ends were 5 bases for V and 7 bases for J; bases not matched to a gene: 7. Germline CDR1 SQVTM, CDR2 ANQGSEA. CDR3 region: CSVWAGGLNEQFF. CDR3 bases: TGCAGCGTTTGGGCGGGGGGCCTGAATGAGCAGTTCTTC.

This rearrangement joins TRBV20-1 to TRBJ2-1, with 10 bases that match TRBD2. The ends lost 0 bases at V and 2 bases at J; junction bases unmatched: 1. Germline values: CDR1 DFQATT, CDR2 SNEGSKA (reference sequence). The CDR3 contains 15 residues. The CDR3 sequence: CSARDTSGTYNEQFF. The CDR3 DNA reads as TGCAGTGCTAGAGATACTAGCGGGACCTACAATGAGCAGTTCTTC.

The chain combines TRBV30 with TRBJ2-2; D ambiguous. The CDR3 consists of 13 residues. Germline CDR1 is GTSNPN and CDR2 is SVGIG (reference sequence). V was clipped by 6 bases and J by 6 bases, with 14 bases between them. CDR3 nucleotide sequence: TGTGCCTGTTCCTGGAACGCCTCCGGGGAGCTGTTTTTT. Translation: CACSWNASGELFF.

The chain has TRBV5-1 and TRBJ1-1; 8 positions match TRBD1. The J segment lost 6 bases and the V segment lost 8 bases, leaving 9 bases of the junction unmatched. Germline CDR1 SGHRS, CDR2 YFSETQ. The CDR3 is 13 amino acids. The CDR3 DNA reads TGCGCCAGTAGCGGACAGGGAATCGCTGAAGCTTTCTTT. Amino acid sequence: CASSGQGIAEAFF.